Following are 6 T cell receptor beta chains from one sample sequenced in a study of long-term antiretroviral therapy in people with HIV. The authors ran the immunoSEQ assay, v3.0, at survey level. Here immunoSEQ multiplex PCR was the method, and the copy in TCRdb shows in-frame clones only, minus some. Altogether 25,000 or so clones are present, roughly 78% being singletons, with the ten largest covering roughly 10%. The sequenced sample was unsorted PBMCs, obtained 1.5 years before starting antiretroviral therapy. These receptors came from a man aged 18 to 29 with HIV.

V usage is TRBV7-9 and J usage is TRBJ2-1; TRBD1 matches at 10 bases. Germline CDR1 SEHNR, CDR2 FQNEAQ (reference sequence). The length of the CDR3 is 17 residues. V trimming: 1 base; J trimming: 2 bases; junction bases outside the gene matches: 5. CDR3: CASSLGRGTGAYNEQFF. The CDR3 DNA reads as TGTGCCAGCAGCTTAGGTCGGGGGACAGGGGCCTACAATGAGCAGTTCTTC.

This clone was detected a few times. V is TRBV6-1 and J is TRBJ1-5; maybe TRBD1 (5 bases). Germline V CDR1 and CDR2: MNHNS, SASEGT. This CDR3 comprises 14 residues. V shed 2 bases and J shed 6 bases, with 11 bases lying between them. The CDR3 nucleotides read TGTGCCAGCAGTGAACAAGGGGTCGGTCAGCCCCAGCATTTT. This encodes CASSEQGVGQPQHF.

This chain links TRBV7-9 with TRBJ1-1; D ambiguous. The CDR3 runs 14 residues. In germline, CDR1 is SEHNR, CDR2 FQNEAQ (reference sequence). V lost 3 bases and J 1 base, leaving 9 bases between the germline ends. CDR3 sequence (DNA): TGTGCCAGCAGCTTGACCGCTACGAACACTGAAGCTTTCTTT. Protein product: CASSLTATNTEAFF.

This clone was picked up one time. The chain couples TRBV5-1 to TRBJ1-3, with D possibly being TRBD1 (5 bases). V shed 4 bases and J shed 3 bases, with 14 bases lying between them. The CDR3 runs 15 residues. Germline lookup yields CDR1 SGHRS and CDR2 YFSETQ. DNA of the CDR3: TGCGCCAGCAGCCCCCGCGGGGGGAATGGAAACACCATATATTTT. Residues: CASSPRGGNGNTIYF.

The J gene is TRBJ2-7, the V gene TRBV6-1; D is unresolved. The CDR3 sequence is 12 residues long. Germline CDR1 and CDR2: MNHNS and SASEGT. V was cut by 8 bases and J by 4 bases, with 12 bases left in between. CDR3 nucleotide sequence: TGTGCCAGCGCCCGTCAAGGGTACGAGCAGTACTTC. It yields the protein CASARQGYEQYF.

The DNA of the CDR3 is TGTGCCAGCAGCGTTAATTTTTTTGGCTACACCTTC. Translated: CASSVNFFGYTF. This chain joins TRBV7-9 and TRBJ1-2; no definite D call. Germline V lookup: CDR1 SEHNR, CDR2 FQNEAQ (reference sequence). V gave up 5 bases and J gave up 7 bases, with 11 bases separating them. The CDR3 contains 12 residues.